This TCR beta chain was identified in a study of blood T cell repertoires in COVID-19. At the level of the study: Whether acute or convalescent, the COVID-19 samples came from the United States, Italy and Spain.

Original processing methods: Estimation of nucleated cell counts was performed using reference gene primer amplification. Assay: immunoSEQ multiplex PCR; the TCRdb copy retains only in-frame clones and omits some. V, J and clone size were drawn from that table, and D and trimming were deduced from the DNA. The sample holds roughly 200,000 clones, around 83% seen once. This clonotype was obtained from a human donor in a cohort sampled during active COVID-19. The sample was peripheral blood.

This CDR3 reads CASSEGPYGYTF. CDR3 in DNA: TGTGCCAGCAGTGAAGGGCCCTATGGCTACACCTTC. The rearrangement joins TRBV6-1 to TRBJ1-2; no reliable D call. Between the trimmed V and J ends, which lost 1 base and 4 bases, there was a span of 4 bases. CDR1 and CDR2 from the germline V gene are MNHNS and SASEGT. This CDR3 has 12 residues.